Below, one TCR beta chain is given with its context. Its specificity is not known. These data are taken from a study of Ad26.COV2.S vaccination and SARS-CoV-2 variants. Study context: Ad26.COV2.S was injected intramuscularly once or twice, 56 days apart. Study findings and constraints: With respect to non-spike TCR breadth, vaccine and placebo recipients were similar.

The sample's treatment: roughly 18 received Ad26.COV2.S at low or high dose, single or two shots; roughly 5 received placebo; per-sample allocation not given. Sampling occurred on day 63 after the first vaccine or placebo injection. Donation was by an adult aged 18-55 years who was in Boston. Participants' vaccine, an Ad26 vector, delivered Wuhan-strain SARS-CoV-2 spike. This table comes from immunoSEQ multiplex PCR, and its TCRdb copy is limited to in-frame clones, with some not included. The profile shows approximately 300,000 clones, about 85% of them singletons. The CDR3 runs 15 residues. The germline V and J ends were trimmed by 0 bases and 9 bases, with 12 bases remaining between them. CDR1 is SGHAT and CDR2 is FQNNGV in the germline V gene.

The sample in question was peripheral blood, obtained in a trial of Ad26.COV2.S vaccine versus placebo. The clonotype originates from a person between 18 and 60 years old who received the Ad26.COV2.S COVID-19 vaccine or a placebo. V gene TRBV11-2 combines with J gene TRBJ1-6; D is uncertain. The CDR3 DNA is TGTGCCAGCAGCTTAGAGCCATTCGGAGGTTCACCCCTCCACTTT. It encodes CASSLEPFGGSPLHF.